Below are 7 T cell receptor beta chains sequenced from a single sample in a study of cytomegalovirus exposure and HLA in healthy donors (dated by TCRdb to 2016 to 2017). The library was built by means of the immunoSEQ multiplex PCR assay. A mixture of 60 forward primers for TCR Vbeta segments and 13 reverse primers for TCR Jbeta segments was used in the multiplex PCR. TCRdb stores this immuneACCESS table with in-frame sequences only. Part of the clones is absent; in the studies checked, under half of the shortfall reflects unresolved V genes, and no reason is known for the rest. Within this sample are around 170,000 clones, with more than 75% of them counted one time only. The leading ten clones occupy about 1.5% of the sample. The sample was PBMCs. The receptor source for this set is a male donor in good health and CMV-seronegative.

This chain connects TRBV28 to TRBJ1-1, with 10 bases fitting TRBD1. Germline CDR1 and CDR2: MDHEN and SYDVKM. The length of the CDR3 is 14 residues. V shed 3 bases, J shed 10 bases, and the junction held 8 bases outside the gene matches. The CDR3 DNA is TGTGCCAGCAGTTTCGGAGGGGGACAGGGGATAGCTTTCTTT. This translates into CASSFGGGQGIAFF.

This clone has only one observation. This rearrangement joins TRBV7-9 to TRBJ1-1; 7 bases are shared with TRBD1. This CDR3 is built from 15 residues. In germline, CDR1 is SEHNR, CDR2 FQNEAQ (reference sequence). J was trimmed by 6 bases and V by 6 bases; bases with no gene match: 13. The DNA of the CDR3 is TGTGCCAGCAGTTTGATGAACAGGGGAAGATCTGAAGCTTTCTTT. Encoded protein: CASSLMNRGRSEAFF.

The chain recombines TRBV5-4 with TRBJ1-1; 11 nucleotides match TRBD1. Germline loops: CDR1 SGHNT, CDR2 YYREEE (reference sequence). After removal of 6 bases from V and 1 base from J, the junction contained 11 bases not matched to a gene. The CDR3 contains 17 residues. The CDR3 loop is CASTSDRTGGENTEAFF. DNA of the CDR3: TGTGCCAGCACCTCCGATAGGACAGGGGGCGAGAACACTGAAGCTTTCTTT. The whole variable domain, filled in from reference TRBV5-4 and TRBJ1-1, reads ETGVTQSPTHLIKTRGQQVTLRCSSQSGHNTVSWYQQALGQGPQFIFQYYREEENGRGNFPPRFSGLQFPNYSSELNVNALELDDSALYLCASTSDRTGGENTEAFFGQGTRLTVV.

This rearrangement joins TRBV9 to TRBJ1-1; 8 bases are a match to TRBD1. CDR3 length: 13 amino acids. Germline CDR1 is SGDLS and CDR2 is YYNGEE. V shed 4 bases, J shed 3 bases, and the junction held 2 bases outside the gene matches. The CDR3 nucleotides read TGTGCCAGCAGCCCGGACAGGGACACTGAAGCTTTCTTT. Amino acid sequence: CASSPDRDTEAFF.

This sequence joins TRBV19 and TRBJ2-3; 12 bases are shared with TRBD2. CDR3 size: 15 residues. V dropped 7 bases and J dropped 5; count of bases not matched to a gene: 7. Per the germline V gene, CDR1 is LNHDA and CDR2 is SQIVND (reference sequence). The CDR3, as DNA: TGTGCCAGTACTACTAGCGGGGGGCAGGGAGATACGCAGTATTTT. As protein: CASTTSGGQGDTQYF.

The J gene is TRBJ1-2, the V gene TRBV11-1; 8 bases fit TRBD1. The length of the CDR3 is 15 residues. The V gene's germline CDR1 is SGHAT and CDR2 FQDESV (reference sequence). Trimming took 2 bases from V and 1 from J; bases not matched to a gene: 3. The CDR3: CASSLWGQDNYGYTF. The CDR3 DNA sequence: TGTGCCAGCAGCTTATGGGGACAGGATAACTATGGCTACACCTTC.

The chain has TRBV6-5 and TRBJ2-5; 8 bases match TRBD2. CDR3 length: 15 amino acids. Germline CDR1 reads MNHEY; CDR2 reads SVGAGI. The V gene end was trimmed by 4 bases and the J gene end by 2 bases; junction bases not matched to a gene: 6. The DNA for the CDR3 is TGTGCCAGCAGTTGGCGGGGCGGGGGGCAAGAGACCCAGTACTTC. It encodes CASSWRGGGQETQYF.